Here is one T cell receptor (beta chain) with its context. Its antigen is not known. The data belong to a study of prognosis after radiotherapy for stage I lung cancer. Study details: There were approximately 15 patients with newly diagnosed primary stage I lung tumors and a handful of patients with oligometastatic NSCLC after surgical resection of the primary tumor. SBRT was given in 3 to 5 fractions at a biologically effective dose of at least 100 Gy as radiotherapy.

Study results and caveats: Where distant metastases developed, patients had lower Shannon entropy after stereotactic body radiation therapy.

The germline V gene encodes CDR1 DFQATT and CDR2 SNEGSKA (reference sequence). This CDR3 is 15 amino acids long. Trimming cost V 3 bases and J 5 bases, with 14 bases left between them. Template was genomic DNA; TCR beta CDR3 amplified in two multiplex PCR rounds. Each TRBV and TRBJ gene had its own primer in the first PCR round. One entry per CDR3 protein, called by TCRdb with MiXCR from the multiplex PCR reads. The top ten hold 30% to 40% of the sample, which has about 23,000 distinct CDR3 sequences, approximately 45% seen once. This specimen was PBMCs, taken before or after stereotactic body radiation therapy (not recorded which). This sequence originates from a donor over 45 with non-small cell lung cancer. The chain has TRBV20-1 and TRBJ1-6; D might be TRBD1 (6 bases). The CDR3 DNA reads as TGCAGTGCTAGGGGCCGGCAGGGGAATAATTCACCCCTCCACTTT. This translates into CSARGRQGNNSPLHF.